This TCR beta chain was captured by sequencing in a study of T cell repertoires in cytomegalovirus infection. Study details: Matching HLA type, along with CMV infection, was indicated by public TCR beta signatures.

Findings and caveats of the study: CMV-specific TCR beta clonotypes restricted by HLA-C were the ones dominating the ex vivo response. Cumulative public TCR beta family frequency identified CMV carriers with the relevant HLA.

With regard to this clonotype: As yet, its antigen is unknown. This clone may be a read error of a much larger clone one base away.

TCRdb redid the calling of the reads with MiXCR, one entry per CDR3 protein. The table includes 740,000 or so distinct CDR3 sequences, roughly 35% detected once. This CDR3 has 13 residues. Germline lookup yields CDR1 SGHTA and CDR2 FQGTGA. V is TRBV7-3 and J is TRBJ2-6, with D possibly matching TRBD1 (5 bases). The sequence derives from a human donor in good health (CMV status not recorded). Some clones in this sample may be carry-over from other donors' samples. The sequenced sample consisted of PBMCs. The CDR3 is CASSLTGANVMTF. The CDR3 DNA is TGTGCCAGCAGCTTAACTGGGGCCAACGTCATGACTTTC.